This is a list of T cell receptor beta chains from one sample in a study of cytomegalovirus exposure and HLA in healthy donors. Clones were sequenced by immunoSEQ multiplex PCR, and TCRdb holds only the in-frame ones, with some missing. There are 100,000 to 150,000 clones in the sample; more than 80% occur only once, and 1% lies in the top ten. Sequenced: PBMCs. The receptors were sampled from a man aged 40-49 years in good health and CMV-seronegative. The CDR3 runs from the conserved cysteine through the conserved F or W. The order of the fields is V gene, CDR3 protein.

V gene: TRBV7-9; CDR3 protein: CASSFGQTDYTF
V gene: TRBV28; CDR3 protein: CASSSNGGVHNEQFF
V gene: TRBV4-1; CDR3 protein: CASSQGATAGSYEQYF
V gene: TRBV7-9; CDR3 protein: CASSPSLAGGQETQYF
V gene: TRBV9; CDR3 protein: CASSAQGGNTGELFF
V gene: TRBV5-1; CDR3 protein: CASSLARQETQYF
V gene: TRBV5-1; CDR3 protein: CASAQQGSENGYTF
V gene: TRBV5-1; CDR3 protein: CASSSPEAGGPYEQYF
V gene: TRBV29-1; CDR3 protein: CSVQPAGGPTDTQYF
V gene: TRBV28; CDR3 protein: CASKGANTEAFF
V gene: TRBV15; CDR3 protein: CATSRDLQGAGEKLFF
V gene: TRBV7-9; CDR3 protein: CASSFGGADYGYTF
V gene: TRBV18; CDR3 protein: CATAFGTANTGELFF
V gene: TRBV5-1; CDR3 protein: CASSSDRQGGEAFF
V gene: TRBV2; CDR3 protein: CASSDRAENQPQHF
V gene: TRBV28; CDR3 protein: CASGARNTIYF
V gene: TRBV29-1; CDR3 protein: CSAGGDNQPQHF